The 21 T cell receptor beta chains below come from one sample, sequenced in a study of cytomegalovirus exposure and HLA in healthy donors. The PCR ran on 60 Vbeta and 13 Jbeta primers. TCRdb keeps only in-frame clones here, not all; method: immunoSEQ multiplex PCR. Here the sample spans 210,000 or so clones, 75% to 85% being singletons. The sequencing sample was made of PBMCs. Source of these receptors: a girl aged 10 to 17 in good health and CMV-seronegative.

This clone occurred a few times. V and J are TRBV28 and TRBJ2-7; 12 bases line up with TRBD2. Germline lookup yields CDR1 MDHEN and CDR2 SYDVKM. The CDR3 loop spans 15 amino acids. Trimming cost V 6 bases and J 6 bases; bases outside gene matches: 9. In DNA form, the CDR3 reads TGTGCCAGCAGCTCTAGCGGGGGGGCCTCTATCGAGCAGTACTTC. It specifies CASSSSGGASIEQYF.

The chain combines TRBV28 with TRBJ1-5; D may be TRBD1 (5 bases). The CDR3 has 17 residues. The germline V gene encodes CDR1 MDHEN and CDR2 SYDVKM. The V and J ends lost 5 bases and 0 bases respectively, with 17 bases between them. This chain's CDR3 is CASSRTRSQDSNQPQHF. The CDR3 DNA follows: TGTGCCAGCAGTCGCACCCGCTCACAGGATAGCAATCAGCCCCAGCATTTT. The full variable domain, its missing parts supplied by reference TRBV28 and TRBJ1-5, is DVKVTQSSRYLVKRTGEKVFLECVQDMDHENMFWYRQDPGLGLRLIYFSYDVKMKEKGDIPEGYSVSREKKERFSLILESASTNQTSMYLCASSRTRSQDSNQPQHFGDGTRLSIL.

This clone came up a few times. The chain combines TRBV6-1 with TRBJ1-5, with 9 positions matching TRBD1. The J segment lost 6 bases and the V segment lost 7 bases, leaving 7 bases of the junction unmatched. The CDR3 length is 14 residues. Germline V lookup: CDR1 MNHNS, CDR2 SASEGT. The CDR3 here is CASKEQGAAQPQHF. CDR3 bases: TGTGCCAGCAAAGAACAGGGGGCTGCTCAGCCCCAGCATTTT.

The CDR3 DNA reads as TGTGCCAGCAGCTTGGGGGGGGAGGTGGGGGGAAACTATGGCTACACCTTC. Its protein product is CASSLGGEVGGNYGYTF. The chain combines TRBV5-6 with TRBJ1-2; D perhaps matches TRBD1 (5 bases). This CDR3 region has 17 residues. In germline, CDR1 is SGHDT, CDR2 YYEEEE. V lost 0 bases and J lost 2, with 17 bases in between.

The chain combines TRBV7-9 with TRBJ1-1; 10 positions agree with TRBD1. The V segment lost 5 bases and the J segment 0 bases; nucleotides outside the gene matches: 6. Germline V gene data show CDR1 as SEHNR and CDR2 as FQNEAQ (reference sequence). CDR3 size: 16 residues. The CDR3 nucleotides are TGTGCCAGCAGCCAAGGGACAGGGGTAATGAACACTGAAGCTTTCTTT. It encodes CASSQGTGVMNTEAFF. Looking up the rest from reference TRBV7-9 and TRBJ1-1 gives the full variable domain: DTGVSQNPRHKITKRGQNVTFRCDPISEHNRLYWYRQTLGQGPEFLTYFQNEAQLEKSRLLSDRFSAERPKGSFSTLEIQRTEQGDSAMYLCASSQGTGVMNTEAFFGQGTRLTVV.

The chain combines TRBV27 with TRBJ2-6; D unclear. CDR3 length: 16 residues. Trimming pared 6 bases from V and 0 bases from J, leaving 12 bases between. Germline loops: CDR1 MNHEY, CDR2 SMNVEV (reference sequence). The CDR3 region is CASRNRISSGANVLTF. The DNA for the CDR3 is TGTGCCAGCAGGAACAGAATTAGCTCTGGGGCCAACGTCCTGACTTTC.

The count of this clone is one. The V gene is TRBV15, the J gene TRBJ2-6; 11 nucleotides line up with TRBD1. This CDR3 has 17 residues. The V gene's germline CDR1 is LNHNV and CDR2 YYDKDF (reference sequence). V was clipped by 5 bases and J by 2 bases; unmatched bases: 5. The CDR3 nucleotides read TGTGCCACCAGCGGGGGGGACAGGGGGACTGGGGCCAACGTCCTGACTTTC. Translated: CATSGGDRGTGANVLTF.

This sequence joins TRBV28 and TRBJ1-1, with a weak D call TRBD1 (6 bases). V dropped 6 bases and J dropped 1 base, with 18 bases sitting between them. The CDR3 length is 16 residues. Germline CDR1 MDHEN, CDR2 SYDVKM. The CDR3, as DNA: TGTGCCAGCAGGTATCAGGGGTGGTATCCGAACACTGAAGCTTTCTTT. It translates to CASRYQGWYPNTEAFF.

This chain joins TRBV9 and TRBJ1-1; a weak D match, TRBD1 (5 bases). V lost 0 bases and J 5 bases, leaving 14 bases between the germline ends. This CDR3 is 15 amino acids long. The germline CDR1 and CDR2 sequences are SGDLS and YYNGEE. CDR3 protein: CASSVAQEGWTEAFF. The DNA of the CDR3 is TGTGCCAGCAGCGTAGCTCAGGAGGGGTGGACTGAAGCTTTCTTT.

The chain links TRBV4-1 to TRBJ2-5; a possible D gene is TRBD2 (5 bases). The CDR3 is 17 residues long. V lost 2 bases and J 4 bases, leaving 20 bases between the germline ends. Germline-derived CDR1 and CDR2 are MGHRA and YSYEKL. The CDR3 loop is CASSQNPGPTRGETQYF. The DNA for the CDR3 is TGCGCCAGCAGCCAAAACCCCGGACCCACCCGGGGAGAGACCCAGTACTTC.

J is TRBJ1-4 and V is TRBV28, with TRBD1 as a possible D gene (6 bases). Germline-derived CDR1 and CDR2 are MDHEN and SYDVKM. V lost 2 bases and J 5 bases, leaving 18 bases between the germline ends. This CDR3 region has 17 residues. CDR3 in DNA: TGTGCCAGCAGTTTACCCGCTCTGGACAGTAGCAATGAAAAACTGTTTTTT. Its translation: CASSLPALDSSNEKLFF. Using reference TRBV28 and TRBJ1-4 for the parts outside the CDR3, the full variable domain is DVKVTQSSRYLVKRTGEKVFLECVQDMDHENMFWYRQDPGLGLRLIYFSYDVKMKEKGDIPEGYSVSREKKERFSLILESASTNQTSMYLCASSLPALDSSNEKLFFGSGTQLSVL.

In DNA form, the CDR3 reads TGTGCCAGCTCATCAGACAGACTCTCTGGAAACACCATATATTTT. Translating it yields CASSSDRLSGNTIYF. The rearrangement joins TRBV18 to TRBJ1-3; D perhaps matches TRBD1 (5 bases). The CDR3 covers 15 residues. The V and J ends lost 5 bases and 0 bases respectively, with 11 bases between them. Per the germline V gene, CDR1 is KGHSH and CDR2 is LQKENI.

V gene TRBV7-2 combines with J gene TRBJ1-1; 7 bases map to TRBD1. CDR1 and CDR2 (germline): SGHTA, FQGNSA. The CDR3 extends over 13 amino acids. Trimming took 5 bases from V and 5 from J; bases not matched to a gene: 5. The CDR3 reads CASSNRRGTEAFF. The CDR3 coding sequence is TGTGCCAGCAGCAACCGCAGGGGGACTGAAGCTTTCTTT.

The chain employs TRBV5-1 and TRBJ2-1, with 7 bases that match TRBD2. Germline CDR1 reads SGHRS; CDR2 reads YFSETQ. The CDR3 has 15 amino acids. V trimming: 7 bases; J trimming: 2 bases; junction bases outside the gene matches: 9. The CDR3 DNA follows: TGCGCCAGCCTCACTCCGGGACTACCCTACAATGAGCAGTTCTTC. Protein: CASLTPGLPYNEQFF.

Worth noting for this clone: The same CDR3 can be traced to other DNA sequences in this sample. The chain joins TRBV27 to TRBJ1-2, with TRBD1 matching 8 bases. Germline CDR1 and CDR2: MNHEY and SMNVEV (reference sequence). This CDR3 contains 16 residues. V trimming: 6 bases; J trimming: 5 bases; junction bases outside the gene matches: 14. The DNA for the CDR3 is TGTGCCAGCAGCGAAAAGCTCAGGGGGCCTTGGTATGGCTACACCTTC. Its protein is CASSEKLRGPWYGYTF.

The rearrangement uses TRBV29-1 and TRBJ1-2; the D is unclear. V was trimmed by 2 bases and J by 0 bases, leaving 4 bases between them. Germline V lookup: CDR1 SQVTM, CDR2 ANQGSEA. The CDR3 sequence is 12 residues long. The CDR3 loop is CSVEQANYGYTF. The DNA for the CDR3 is TGCAGCGTTGAACAGGCTAACTATGGCTACACCTTC.

V and J are TRBV2 and TRBJ1-2, with D possibly matching TRBD1 (5 bases). This CDR3 spans 14 amino acids. Germline CDR1 is SNHLY and CDR2 is FYNNEI. V was clipped by 7 bases and J by 1 base, with 13 bases between them. CDR3 residues: CASKDDRNNYGYTF. The CDR3 coding sequence is TGTGCCAGCAAGGATGACAGAAATAACTATGGCTACACCTTC.

This chain links TRBV5-1 with TRBJ2-1; possible D gene TRBD1, 6 bases. Per the germline V gene, CDR1 is SGHRS and CDR2 is YFSETQ. V was clipped by 4 bases and J by 5 bases, with 22 bases between them. The CDR3 has 17 amino acids. CDR3 protein: CASSPPRTAGTNNEQFF. The CDR3 DNA follows: TGCGCCAGCAGCCCGCCCCGGACAGCCGGGACAAACAATGAGCAGTTCTTC.

Only a few counts were recorded for this clone. The J gene is TRBJ1-1, the V gene TRBV28; D is unresolved. This CDR3 spans 14 amino acids. Germline CDR1 is MDHEN and CDR2 is SYDVKM. Trimming stripped 3 bases from V and 0 bases from J, with 8 bases between. CDR3 in amino acids: CASSLRSMNTEAFF. The CDR3 nucleotides are TGTGCCAGCAGTTTGAGGTCGATGAACACTGAAGCTTTCTTT.

As regards this clone: A junction boundary mismatches the germline segment, possibly from a read error. The genes are TRBV6-1 and TRBJ1-2, with D perhaps TRBD1 (5 bases). CDR3 length equals 15 residues. Looked up from germline, CDR1 is MNHNS and CDR2 is SASEGT. This CDR3 is CASSEAVWGSYGYTF. DNA for the CDR3: TGTGCCAGCAGCGAAGCCGTTTGGGGCAGCTATGGCTACACCTTC.

The CDR3 spells CASGDRGQAGELFF. For the CDR3, the DNA is TGTGCCAGCGGAGACAGGGGTCAGGCCGGGGAGCTGTTTTTT. The V call is TRBV7-3, the J call TRBJ2-2, with 8 bases lining up with TRBD1. In germline, CDR1 is SGHTA, CDR2 FQGTGA. V lost 8 bases, J lost 6 bases, and 8 bases stayed unmatched. This CDR3 region has 14 residues.